One TCR beta chain is described in this entry. Its target is unknown. Per sample, reverse transcription was split into eight reactions. Addition of UMIs with a 6-nucleotide sample barcode was achieved by template switching. TCRdb re-called the 5' RACE reads, yielding one record per CDR3 amino acid sequence without DNA. The ten top clones account for roughly 8%, within a sample of about 210,000 distinct CDR3 sequences. These data belong to a study of monozygotic twins with inflammatory bowel disease. Broader study findings: Evidence did not back any single strong signal or clonotype linked to IBD. There was no way to distinguish the different T cell subtypes.

Source material: blood. This sequence originates from a human donor with ulcerative colitis or Crohn's disease, or a healthy co-twin of an affected twin (not recorded which).

The chain's CDR3 is CASSQDHLFNEQYF. This rearrangement joins TRBV4-1 to TRBJ2-7. The length of the CDR3 is 14 residues. Germline CDR1 and CDR2: MGHRA and YSYEKL.